This paragraph covers one TCR beta chain sequence. Its antigen is undetermined. TCR beta cDNA libraries had unique molecular identifiers. Each sample of about 0.95 to 11 million input T cells yielded around 500,000 cDNA molecules, so each molecule approximated one T cell. TCRdb re-derived calls from the PCR reads in MiXCR, one entry per CDR3 protein. This table has roughly 540,000 distinct CDR3 sequences, around 34% appearing once. The entry originates in a study of post-analysis software for immune sequencing data. In the study overall: Relapsing-remitting, secondary progressive and progressive-relapsing forms of multiple sclerosis all featured among disease courses.

The junction had 3 bases not matched to a gene; V was cut back by 8 bases and J by 5 bases. This CDR3 has 13 amino acids. The V gene's germline CDR1 is WNHNN and CDR2 SYGVQD (reference sequence). Overall study results and limits: Normalized Chao1 diversity was significantly reduced in patients versus controls. A handful of TRBV segments were significantly more frequent in patients than in controls. TRBV5-6, TRBV5-1 and TRBV20-1 were among these segments.

The rearrangement uses TRBV10-1 and TRBJ2-1; 10 bases agree with TRBD2. This sequence originates from a girl under 18 with multiple sclerosis. The sequenced material came from blood. Written as DNA, the CDR3 is TGCGCCAGCGGAACTAGCGGGGACAATGAGCAGTTCTTC. Protein sequence: CASGTSGDNEQFF.